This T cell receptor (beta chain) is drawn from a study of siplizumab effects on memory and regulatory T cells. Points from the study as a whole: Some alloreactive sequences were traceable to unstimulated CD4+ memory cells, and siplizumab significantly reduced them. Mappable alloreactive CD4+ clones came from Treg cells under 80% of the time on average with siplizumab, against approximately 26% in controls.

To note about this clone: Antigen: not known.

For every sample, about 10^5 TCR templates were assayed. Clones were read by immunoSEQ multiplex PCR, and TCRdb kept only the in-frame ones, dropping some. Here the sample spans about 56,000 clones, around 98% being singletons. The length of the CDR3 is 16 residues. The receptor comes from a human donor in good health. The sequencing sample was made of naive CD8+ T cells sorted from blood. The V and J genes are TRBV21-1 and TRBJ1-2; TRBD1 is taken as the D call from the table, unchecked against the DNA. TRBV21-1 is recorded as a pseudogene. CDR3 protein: CASSNGRVGACAGYTF. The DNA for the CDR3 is TGTGCCAGCAGCAACGGTCGGGTGGGGGCTTGTGCCGGCTACACCTTC.